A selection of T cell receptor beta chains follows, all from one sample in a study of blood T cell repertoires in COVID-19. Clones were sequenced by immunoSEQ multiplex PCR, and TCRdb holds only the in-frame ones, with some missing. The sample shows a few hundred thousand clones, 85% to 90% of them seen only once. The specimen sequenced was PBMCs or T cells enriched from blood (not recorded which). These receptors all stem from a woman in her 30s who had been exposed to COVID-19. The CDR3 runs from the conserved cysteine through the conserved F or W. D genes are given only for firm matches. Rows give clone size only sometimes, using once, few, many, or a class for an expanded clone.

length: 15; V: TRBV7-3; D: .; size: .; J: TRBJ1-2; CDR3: CASSPQPSGGGGYTF; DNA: TGTGCCAGCAGCCCCCAACCCTCAGGAGGTGGTGGCTACACCTTC
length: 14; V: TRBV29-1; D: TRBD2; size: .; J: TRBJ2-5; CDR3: CSVEWDYQKETQYF; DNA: TGCAGCGTTGAATGGGACTACCAAAAAGAGACCCAGTACTTC
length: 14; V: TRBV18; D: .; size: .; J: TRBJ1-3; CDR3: CASSPQESGNTIYF; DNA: TGTGCCAGCTCACCGCAGGAATCTGGAAACACCATATATTTT
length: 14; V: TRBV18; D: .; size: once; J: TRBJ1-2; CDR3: CASSPPPRVGGYTF; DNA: TGTGCCAGCTCACCACCCCCCAGGGTGGGAGGCTACACCTTC
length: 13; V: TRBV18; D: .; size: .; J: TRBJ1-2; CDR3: CASSPDSRYGYTF; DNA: TGTGCCAGCTCACCGGACAGCCGTTATGGCTACACCTTC
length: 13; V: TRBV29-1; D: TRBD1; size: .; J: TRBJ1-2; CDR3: CSAWTGANYGYTF; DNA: TGCAGCGCCTGGACAGGGGCGAACTATGGCTACACCTTC
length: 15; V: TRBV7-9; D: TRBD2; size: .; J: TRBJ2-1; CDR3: CASSSLAGGIHEQFF; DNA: TGTGCCAGCAGCTCACTAGCGGGGGGGATCCATGAGCAGTTCTTC
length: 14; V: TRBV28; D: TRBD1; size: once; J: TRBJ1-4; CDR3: CASSSRQGNEKLFF; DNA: TGTGCCAGCAGTTCGAGACAGGGGAATGAAAAACTGTTTTTT
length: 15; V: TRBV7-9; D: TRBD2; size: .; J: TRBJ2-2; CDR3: CASSGTSGSVRELFF; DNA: TGTGCCAGCAGCGGGACTAGCGGGAGTGTCAGGGAGCTGTTTTTT
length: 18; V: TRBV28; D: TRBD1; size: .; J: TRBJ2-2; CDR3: CASSLWGTGGQNTGELFF; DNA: TGTGCCAGCAGTTTATGGGGGACAGGGGGCCAGAACACCGGGGAGCTGTTTTTT
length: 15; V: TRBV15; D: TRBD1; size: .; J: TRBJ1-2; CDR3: CATSRRTGNDYGYTF; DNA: TGTGCCACCAGCAGACGGACAGGGAATGACTATGGCTACACCTTC
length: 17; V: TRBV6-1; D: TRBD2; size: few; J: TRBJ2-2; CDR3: CASSDWASGTNTGELFF; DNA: TGTGCCAGCAGTGACTGGGCTAGCGGGACGAATACGGGGGAGCTGTTTTTT
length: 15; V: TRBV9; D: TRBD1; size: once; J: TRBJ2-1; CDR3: CASSVGRGLDNEQFF; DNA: TGTGCCAGCAGCGTAGGCAGGGGGCTGGACAATGAGCAGTTCTTC
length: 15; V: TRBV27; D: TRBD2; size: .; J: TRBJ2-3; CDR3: CASSETSFGSDTQYF; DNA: TGTGCCAGCAGCGAGACTAGCTTCGGGTCAGATACGCAGTATTTT
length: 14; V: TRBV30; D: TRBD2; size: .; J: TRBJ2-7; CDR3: CAWSWGGGFYEQYF; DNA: TGTGCCTGGAGTTGGGGGGGTGGTTTCTACGAGCAGTACTTC
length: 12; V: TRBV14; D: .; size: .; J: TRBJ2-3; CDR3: CASSQGADTQYF; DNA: TGTGCCAGCAGCCAGGGCGCAGATACGCAGTATTTT
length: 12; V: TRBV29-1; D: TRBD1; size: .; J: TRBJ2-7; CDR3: CSVRQGPYEQYF; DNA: TGCAGCGTCAGACAGGGTCCCTACGAGCAGTACTTC